The TCR beta chain described here comes from a study of regulatory T cells in long-lasting Graves disease. Noted time point: newly diagnosed GD, antithyroid drugs for less than 3 months. Generation of the TCR library employed RNA extracted from PBMCs. This CDR3 is 17 amino acids long. V lost 2 bases to trimming and J lost 8 bases; unmatched junction nucleotides: 10. Germline V gives CDR1 MNHEY, CDR2 SVGAGI. Study-level points and caveats: More public clonotypes were shared by persistent patients (approximately 3,000) than by new patients (approximately 1,000).

Through Arm-PCR of CDR3 regions and iRepertoire HTBI primers, TCR beta libraries were built. TCRdb independently ran MiXCR on the multiplex PCR reads; one entry per CDR3 protein. Of about 310,000 distinct CDR3 sequences in the sample, about a sixth were seen once. This clonotype has at least ten counts. Its target is unknown. The TCR sequence derives from a female donor with Graves disease. V is TRBV6-5 and J is TRBJ2-1, with 12 nucleotides matching TRBD2. The specimen was peripheral blood mononuclear cells (PBMCs), collected at new diagnosis, from a patient treated with antithyroid drugs. As DNA, the CDR3 is TGTGCCAGCAGTTACCAGGTCGCTAGCGGGAGGGTATATGAGCAGTTCTTC. Protein: CASSYQVASGRVYEQFF.